The clone carrying this T cell receptor beta chain showed up just once. The entry originates in a study of OX40 agonist ivuxolimab in advanced cancers. Germline V lookup: CDR1 MNHNY, CDR2 SVGAGI (reference sequence). Between the trimmed V and J ends, which lost 2 bases and 2 bases, there was a span of 13 bases. This CDR3 is built from 16 residues. Sequenced by immunoSEQ multiplex PCR; TCRdb stores in-frame clones only, minus some. The table records under 70,000 clones, roughly 80% of them present only once. The rearrangement links TRBV6-6 to TRBJ1-5; no reliable D call. The source was CD4+ or CD8+ T cells sorted from blood, collected in a trial of the OX40 agonist ivuxolimab. The source is an adult with an advanced solid tumor such as melanoma, head and neck, liver or kidney cancer. CDR3 nucleotide sequence: TGTGCCAGCAGTTACCGGACCGGGAGGGGCAATCAGCCCCAGCATTTT. Translating it yields CASSYRTGRGNQPQHF.